The next 14 T cell receptor beta chains were all read from a single sample in a study of neurological immune-mediated disorders. TCRdb called the 5' RACE reads again in MiXCR, with one record for every CDR3 protein. The sample contains 65,000 to 80,000 distinct CDR3 sequences, over 15% of which appear only once. Material: PBMCs. The receptors here all came from a woman aged 40 to 50 in good health.

The rearrangement joins TRBV5-1 to TRBJ2-3, with 7 positions matching TRBD1. With V trimmed by 6 bases and J by 2 bases, 6 bases remained unmatched. This CDR3 contains 14 residues. Germline CDR1 and CDR2: SGHRS and YFSETQ. The CDR3: CASMTGQPTDTQYF. The CDR3 bases are TGCGCCAGCATGACGGGACAGCCCACAGATACGCAGTATTTT.

This clonotype was detected ten times or more. This chain joins TRBV28 and TRBJ2-3; D assignment may be TRBD1 or TRBD2 (6 bases each). The length of the CDR3 is 14 residues. V dropped 5 bases and J dropped 5 bases, with 14 bases sitting between them. CDR1 is MDHEN and CDR2 is SYDVKM in the germline V gene. CDR3 sequence reads: CASSLRRGQDTQYF. CDR3 nucleotide sequence: TGTGCCAGCAGTCTCCGCCGGGGGCAAGATACGCAGTATTTT.

Concerning this clonotype: Possible read error: a much larger clone is one base away. The chain has TRBV4-1 and TRBJ2-2; the D call may be TRBD1 or TRBD2 (5 bases each). Germline V gives CDR1 MGHRA, CDR2 YSYEKL. The ends were cut back, 6 bases at V and 3 bases at J, with 8 bases in the middle. This CDR3 contains 13 residues. The CDR3 DNA is TGCGCCAGCAGGGGGGTTGACACCGGGGAGCTGTTTTTT. Translation: CASRGVDTGELFF.

This clonotype was detected ten times or more. This rearrangement joins TRBV6-5 to TRBJ1-4, with D tentatively TRBD1 (5 bases). Deletions cut 6 bases from V and 1 base from J, with 15 bases between. The CDR3 is made up of 16 amino acids. Looked up from germline, CDR1 is MNHEY and CDR2 is SVGAGI. The chain's CDR3 is CASSLGTGRTNEKLFF. The CDR3 coding sequence is TGTGCCAGCAGCCTCGGGACGGGCCGAACTAATGAAAAACTGTTTTTT.

This clonotype showed up many times. The chain employs TRBV10-3 and TRBJ2-2; D might be TRBD1 or TRBD2, each matching 5 bases. In germline, CDR1 is ENHRY, CDR2 SYGVKD. The length of the CDR3 is 17 residues. V dropped 5 bases and J dropped 2 bases, with 18 bases sitting between them. CDR3 residues: CAISRDGPATNTGELFF. The CDR3 DNA reads as TGTGCCATCAGTAGGGACGGTCCTGCCACAAACACCGGGGAGCTGTTTTTT.

This clonotype showed up many times. The chain couples TRBV5-1 to TRBJ1-1; D perhaps matches TRBD1 (5 bases). CDR1 and CDR2 from the germline V gene are SGHRS and YFSETQ. The length of the CDR3 is 15 residues. Trimming shortened V by 1 base and J by 1 base, and 11 bases separated the two germline ends. The CDR3 here is CASSLLPGTNTEAFF. CDR3 DNA: TGCGCCAGCAGCTTGCTACCAGGGACGAACACTGAAGCTTTCTTT.

At least ten counts were recorded for this clonotype. J is TRBJ2-1 and V is TRBV6-5, with D unresolved. The CDR3 consists of 10 residues. The ends were cut back, 7 bases at V and 2 bases at J, with 0 bases in the middle. Germline assignment: CDR1 MNHEY and CDR2 SVGAGI. CDR3 DNA: TGTGCCAGCACCTACAATGAGCAGTTCTTC. Translating gives CASTYNEQFF.

Many counts were recorded for this clonotype. V is TRBV20-1 and J is TRBJ1-5, with D maybe TRBD1 (6 bases). V shed 0 bases and J shed 1 base, with 13 bases lying between them. Germline V CDR1 and CDR2: DFQATT, SNEGSKA (reference sequence). This CDR3 has 16 amino acids. As DNA, the CDR3 is TGCAGTGCTAGAGACCCTCAGGGGCTGAGCAATCAGCCCCAGCATTTT. Its protein product is CSARDPQGLSNQPQHF.

The CDR3 here is CSAIPRLLDRGPHTGELFF. In DNA, the CDR3 is TGCAGTGCTATCCCCCGGCTTCTGGACAGGGGGCCGCACACCGGGGAGCTGTTTTTT. This chain joins TRBV20-1 and TRBJ2-2, with 11 bases that match TRBD1. The length of the CDR3 is 19 residues. The germline V gene has CDR1 DFQATT and CDR2 SNEGSKA (reference sequence). The V segment lost 4 bases and the J segment 3 bases; nucleotides outside the gene matches: 16.

The chain is built from TRBV7-3 and TRBJ2-5, with 8 bases fitting TRBD2. CDR1 and CDR2 (germline): SGHTA, FQGTGA. The CDR3 contains 15 residues. The trim removed 4 bases at V and 0 bases at J, leaving 4 bases unmatched. The CDR3 sequence is CASSSLAGNQETQYF. CDR3 sequence (DNA): TGTGCCAGCAGCTCCTTAGCGGGGAACCAAGAGACCCAGTACTTC. The entire variable domain, with the rest obtained from reference TRBV7-3 and TRBJ2-5, is as follows: GAGVSQTPSNKVTEKGKYVELRCDPISGHTALYWYRQSLGQGPEFLIYFQGTGAADDSGLPNDRFFAVRPEGSVSTLKIQRTERGDSAVYLCASSSLAGNQETQYFGPGTRLLVL.

There are many counts of this clonotype. The chain employs TRBV18 and TRBJ1-1, with D hard to call. Germline values: CDR1 KGHSH, CDR2 LQKENI. The CDR3 has 16 residues. Trimming shortened V by 2 bases and J by 5 bases, and 18 bases separated the two germline ends. DNA of the CDR3: TGTGCCAGCTCACCATTAGATATGGTATCCGCGACTGAAGCTTTCTTT. This sequence encodes CASSPLDMVSATEAFF.

This clonotype appeared many times. The gene calls are TRBV7-2 and TRBJ2-5; tentatively, D is TRBD2 (7 bases). Germline V gives CDR1 SGHTA, CDR2 FQGNSA. The CDR3 covers 15 residues. V gave up 5 bases and J gave up 4 bases, with 17 bases separating them. The CDR3 protein is CASSMGAGEAETQYF. The DNA of the CDR3 is TGTGCCAGCAGCATGGGGGCGGGGGAGGCAGAGACCCAGTACTTC.

The CDR3 region is CASSLRQITEAFF. Here the CDR3 DNA reads TGTGCCAGCAGCTTAAGACAGATTACTGAAGCTTTCTTT. The chain links TRBV7-2 to TRBJ1-1, with TRBD1 as a possible D gene (5 bases). The V gene lost 2 bases and the J gene lost 5 bases, with 9 bases spanning the gap. The germline V gene encodes CDR1 SGHTA and CDR2 FQGNSA. The CDR3 is 13 amino acids.

At least ten counts were recorded for this clonotype. The V and J genes are TRBV7-8 and TRBJ2-7; possibly TRBD2 for D (5 bases). Germline V gives CDR1 SGHVS, CDR2 FQNEAQ. The ends were cut back, 4 bases at V and 1 base at J, with 14 bases in the middle. The CDR3 has 15 amino acids. CDR3 sequence: CASSYGSKYSYEQYV. For the CDR3, the DNA is TGTGCCAGCAGCTATGGGAGCAAATATTCCTACGAGCAGTACGTC.